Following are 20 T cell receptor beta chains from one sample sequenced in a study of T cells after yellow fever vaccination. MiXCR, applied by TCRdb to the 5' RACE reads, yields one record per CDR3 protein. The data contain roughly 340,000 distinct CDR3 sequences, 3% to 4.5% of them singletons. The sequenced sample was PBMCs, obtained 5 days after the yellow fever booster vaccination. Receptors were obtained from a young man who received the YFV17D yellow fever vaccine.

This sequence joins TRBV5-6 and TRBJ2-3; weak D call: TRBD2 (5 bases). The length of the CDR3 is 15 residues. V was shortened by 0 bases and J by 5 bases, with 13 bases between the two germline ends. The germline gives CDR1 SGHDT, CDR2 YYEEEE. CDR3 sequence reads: CASSLVVRRIDTQYF. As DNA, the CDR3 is TGTGCCAGCAGCTTGGTAGTACGGAGGATAGATACGCAGTATTTT.

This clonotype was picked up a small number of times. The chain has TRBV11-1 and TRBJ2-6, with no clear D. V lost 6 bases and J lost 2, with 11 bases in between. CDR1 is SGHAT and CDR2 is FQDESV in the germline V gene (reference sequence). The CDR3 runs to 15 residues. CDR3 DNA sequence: TGTGCCAGCAGTCCAGATTTTCCTGGGGCCAACGTCCTGACTTTC. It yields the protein CASSPDFPGANVLTF.

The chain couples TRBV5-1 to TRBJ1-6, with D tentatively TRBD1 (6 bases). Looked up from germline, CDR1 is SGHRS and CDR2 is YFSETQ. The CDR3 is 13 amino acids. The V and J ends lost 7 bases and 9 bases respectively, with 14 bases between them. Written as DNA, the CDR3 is TGCGCCAGCCGGGACACGGATAGTTCACCCCTCCACTTT. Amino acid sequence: CASRDTDSSPLHF.

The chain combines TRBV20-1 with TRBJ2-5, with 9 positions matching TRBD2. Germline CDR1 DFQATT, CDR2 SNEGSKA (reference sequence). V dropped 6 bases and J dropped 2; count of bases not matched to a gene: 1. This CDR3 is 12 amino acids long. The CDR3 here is CSAAGGQETQYF. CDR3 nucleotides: TGCAGTGCCGCGGGGGGGCAAGAGACCCAGTACTTC.

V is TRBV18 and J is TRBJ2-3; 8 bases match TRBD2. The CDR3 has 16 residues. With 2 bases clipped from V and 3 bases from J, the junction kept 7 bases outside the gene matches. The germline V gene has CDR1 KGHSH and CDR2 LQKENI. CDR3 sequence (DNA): TGTGCCAGCTCACCAATGCGGCGGGGGGCGACAGATACGCAGTATTTT. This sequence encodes CASSPMRRGATDTQYF.

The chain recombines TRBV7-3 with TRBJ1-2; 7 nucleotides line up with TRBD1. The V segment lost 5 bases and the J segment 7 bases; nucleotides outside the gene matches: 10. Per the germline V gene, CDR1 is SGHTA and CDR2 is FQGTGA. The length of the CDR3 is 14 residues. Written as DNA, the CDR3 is TGTGCCAGCAGCCCCACTCGACAGGGAGGTGGCTACACCTTC. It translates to CASSPTRQGGGYTF.

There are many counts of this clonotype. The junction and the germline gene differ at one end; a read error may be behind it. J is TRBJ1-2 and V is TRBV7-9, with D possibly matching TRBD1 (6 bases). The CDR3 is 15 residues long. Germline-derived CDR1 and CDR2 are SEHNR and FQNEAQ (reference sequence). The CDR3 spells CASSLGQGTNYGYTF. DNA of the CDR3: TGTGCCAGCAGTTTAGGCCAGGGGACTAACTATGGCTACACCTTC.

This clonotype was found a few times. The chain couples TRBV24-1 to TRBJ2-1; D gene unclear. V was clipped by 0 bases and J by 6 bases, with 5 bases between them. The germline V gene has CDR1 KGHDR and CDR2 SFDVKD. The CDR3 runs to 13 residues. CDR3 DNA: TGTGCCACCAGTGATTTGCATGGCAATGAGCAGTTCTTC. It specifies CATSDLHGNEQFF.

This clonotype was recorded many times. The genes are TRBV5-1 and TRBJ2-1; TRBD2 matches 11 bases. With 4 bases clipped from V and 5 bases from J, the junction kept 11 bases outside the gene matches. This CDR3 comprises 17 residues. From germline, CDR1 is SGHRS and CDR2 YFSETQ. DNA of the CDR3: TGCGCCAGCAGCCTGGCCCGTCTAGCGGGGGGCCACAATGAGCAGTTCTTC. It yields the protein CASSLARLAGGHNEQFF. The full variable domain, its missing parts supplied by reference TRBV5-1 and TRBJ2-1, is KAGVTQTPRYLIKTRGQQVTLSCSPISGHRSVSWYQQTPGQGLQFLFEYFSETQRNKGNFPGRFSGRQFSNSRSEMNVSTLELGDSALYLCASSLARLAGGHNEQFFGPGTRLTVL.

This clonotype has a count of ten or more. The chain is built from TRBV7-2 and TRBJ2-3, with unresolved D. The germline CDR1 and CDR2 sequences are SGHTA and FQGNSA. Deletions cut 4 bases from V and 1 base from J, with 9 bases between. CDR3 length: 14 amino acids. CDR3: CASSSPARTDTQYF. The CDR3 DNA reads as TGTGCCAGCAGCTCTCCGGCCCGCACAGATACGCAGTATTTT.

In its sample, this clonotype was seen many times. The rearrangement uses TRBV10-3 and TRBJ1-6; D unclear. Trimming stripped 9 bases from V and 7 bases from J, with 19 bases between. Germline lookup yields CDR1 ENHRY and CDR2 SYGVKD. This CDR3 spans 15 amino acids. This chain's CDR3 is CAIRGQTSGNSPLHF. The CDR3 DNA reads TGTGCCATTCGAGGCCAGACGTCGGGAAATTCACCCCTCCACTTT.

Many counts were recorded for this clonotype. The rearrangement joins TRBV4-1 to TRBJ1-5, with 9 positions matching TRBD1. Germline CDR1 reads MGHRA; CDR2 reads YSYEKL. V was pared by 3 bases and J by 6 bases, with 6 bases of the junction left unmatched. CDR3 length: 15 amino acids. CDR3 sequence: CASSQGTGLVQPQHF. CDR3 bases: TGCGCCAGCAGCCAGGGGACAGGGTTGGTTCAGCCCCAGCATTTT.

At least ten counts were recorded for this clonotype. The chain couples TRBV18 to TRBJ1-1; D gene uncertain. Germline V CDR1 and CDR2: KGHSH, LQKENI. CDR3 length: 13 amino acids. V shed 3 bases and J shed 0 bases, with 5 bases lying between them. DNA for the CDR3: TGTGCCAGCTCACCGGGAGTGAACACTGAAGCTTTCTTT. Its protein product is CASSPGVNTEAFF.

CDR3 bases: TGTGCCAGCAGCCGCCAGGGACTCAATGGCTACACCTTC. As protein: CASSRQGLNGYTF. The V and J genes are TRBV12-3 or TRBV12-4 and TRBJ1-2; D perhaps matches TRBD1 (5 bases). V was trimmed by 6 bases and J by 6 bases, leaving 14 bases between them. The CDR3 is made up of 13 amino acids.

CDR3 nucleotide sequence: TGTGCCAGCTCACAGAGAAGTCCGGTCGATGAGCAGTTCTTC. It is translated as CASSQRSPVDEQFF. V and J are TRBV18 and TRBJ2-1; D is ambiguous. CDR3 length: 14 residues. Germline V lookup: CDR1 KGHSH, CDR2 LQKENI. Between the trimmed V and J ends, which lost 4 bases and 8 bases, there was a span of 15 bases.

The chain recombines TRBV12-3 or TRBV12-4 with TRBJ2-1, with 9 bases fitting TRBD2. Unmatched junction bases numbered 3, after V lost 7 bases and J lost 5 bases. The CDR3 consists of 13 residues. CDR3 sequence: CASNQRGDNEQFF. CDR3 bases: TGTGCCAGCAATCAGCGGGGGGACAATGAGCAGTTCTTC.

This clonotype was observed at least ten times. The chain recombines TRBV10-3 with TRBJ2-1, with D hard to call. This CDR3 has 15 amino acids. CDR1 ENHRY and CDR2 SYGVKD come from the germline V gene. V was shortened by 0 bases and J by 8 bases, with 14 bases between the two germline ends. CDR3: CAISESSVDGDEQFF. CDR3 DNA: TGTGCCATCAGTGAGTCGAGTGTTGATGGGGATGAGCAGTTCTTC.

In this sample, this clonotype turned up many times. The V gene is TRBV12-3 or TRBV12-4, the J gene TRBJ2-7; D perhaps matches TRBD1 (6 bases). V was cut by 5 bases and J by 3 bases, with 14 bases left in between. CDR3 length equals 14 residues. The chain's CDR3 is CASSPGQLIYEQYF. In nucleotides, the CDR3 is TGTGCCAGCAGTCCCGGACAGCTCATCTACGAGCAGTACTTC.

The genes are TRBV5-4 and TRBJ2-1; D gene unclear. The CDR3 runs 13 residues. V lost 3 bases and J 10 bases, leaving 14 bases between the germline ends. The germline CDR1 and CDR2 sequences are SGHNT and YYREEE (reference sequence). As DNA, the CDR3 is TGTGCCAGCAGCTCCTCGAGCTCTGTCGAGCAGTTCTTC. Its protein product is CASSSSSSVEQFF. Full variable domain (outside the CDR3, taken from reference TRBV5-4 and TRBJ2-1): ETGVTQSPTHLIKTRGQQVTLRCSSQSGHNTVSWYQQALGQGPQFIFQYYREEENGRGNFPPRFSGLQFPNYSSELNVNALELDDSALYLCASSSSSSVEQFFGPGTRLTVL.

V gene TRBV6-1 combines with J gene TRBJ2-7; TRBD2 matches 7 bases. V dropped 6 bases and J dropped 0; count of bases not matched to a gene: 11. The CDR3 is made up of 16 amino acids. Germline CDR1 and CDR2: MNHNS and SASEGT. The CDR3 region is CASRDHPTSSSYEQYF. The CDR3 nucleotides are TGTGCCAGCAGAGACCACCCGACTAGCTCCTCCTACGAGCAGTACTTC.